This T cell receptor beta chain was sequenced in a study of human CD4 T cells and Enterobacteriaceae (dated by TCRdb to 2019 to 2021). Paper-wide results and their limitations: Compared with specific clonotypes, broadly cross-reactive clonotypes seemed more expanded ex vivo, with 11 of 19 and about 60% of the roughly 35 falling in the top 5%. The reactivity of ex vivo clonotypes was inferred solely through the matching of nucleotide sequences to CFSE-low cultures from the same donors.

CDR1 and CDR2 (MNHNS, SASEGT) derive from the germline V gene. Between the V and J ends, shortened by 0 bases and 0 bases respectively, the junction contains 12 bases. The CDR3 holds 17 amino acids from the cysteine to the phenylalanine. Of the read, only the CDR3 DNA is kept; its 51 bases are in frame from base 1. Memory CD4+ T cells were FACS-sorted on a FACSAria III to over 95% purity as all CD4+ cells other than CD45RA+CCR7+CD95- naive cells. Blood from healthy donors was obtained from blood donation centers in Switzerland. Positive selection with CD4 and CD14 magnetic microbeads was used to enrich total CD4+ T cells and monocytes. Before sorting, CD8+, CD14+, CD16+, CD56+, CD19+ and CD25-bright cells were excluded. To assess in vivo expansion of bacteria-reactive clonotypes, total memory CD4+ T cells from a couple of blood donors were sequenced directly ex vivo. Peripheral blood mononuclear cells were isolated from donor blood using Ficoll-Paque Plus.

Ex vivo total memory CD4+ samples were sequenced at deep level, with detection sensitivity of one cell in 200,000. The QIAamp DNA Micro Kit was used to extract genomic DNA from cell pellets, and spectrophotometry was used to check the DNA quantity and purity. TCR Vbeta CDR3 regions were amplified with the immunoSEQ multiplex PCR assay. The amplicons were sequenced on the Illumina HiSeq platform. The retrieved sequences were 87 nucleotides in length and included the CDR3 region. The study's own analysis went as follows. A clonotype was defined as a unique productive TCR Vbeta nucleotide sequence and was quantified by productive template frequency from ImmunoSEQ Analyzer V3.0. A threshold at the top 5th percentile of each frequency-ranked repertoire was used to define expanded clonotypes. Repertoire overlap was computed as Chao-Jaccard with the R package fossil and visualized by nonmetric multidimensional scaling with the R package MASS. TCRdb took this table from immuneACCESS and kept in-frame rearrangements with V and J called. Such tables lack part of the clones; where checked against another copy, unresolved V genes explain under half of the gap, and the rest is unexplained. Clone size and the V and J calls come from that table; the DNA yielded D and trimming. The sample yields about 25,000 clones; 80% to 90% were counted once. Around 0.96% of the sample is in the top ten clones.

On this clone: Its antigen is currently not known. No base-level quality is on record; no much larger clone is a single base apart.

Sequenced input: memory CD4+ T cells from blood. This specimen's cell subset or site label, interpreted: total memory CD4 T cells sorted directly ex vivo, unstimulated. This receptor was taken from a human donor in good health. The chain is made from TRBV6-1 and TRBJ1-3; the D gene cannot be named for sure. The encoded CDR3 is CASSEAVVRSSGNTIYF. The DNA reads as follows: TGTGCCAGCAGTGAAGCTGTTGTCCGCAGCTCTGGAAACACCATATATTTT.